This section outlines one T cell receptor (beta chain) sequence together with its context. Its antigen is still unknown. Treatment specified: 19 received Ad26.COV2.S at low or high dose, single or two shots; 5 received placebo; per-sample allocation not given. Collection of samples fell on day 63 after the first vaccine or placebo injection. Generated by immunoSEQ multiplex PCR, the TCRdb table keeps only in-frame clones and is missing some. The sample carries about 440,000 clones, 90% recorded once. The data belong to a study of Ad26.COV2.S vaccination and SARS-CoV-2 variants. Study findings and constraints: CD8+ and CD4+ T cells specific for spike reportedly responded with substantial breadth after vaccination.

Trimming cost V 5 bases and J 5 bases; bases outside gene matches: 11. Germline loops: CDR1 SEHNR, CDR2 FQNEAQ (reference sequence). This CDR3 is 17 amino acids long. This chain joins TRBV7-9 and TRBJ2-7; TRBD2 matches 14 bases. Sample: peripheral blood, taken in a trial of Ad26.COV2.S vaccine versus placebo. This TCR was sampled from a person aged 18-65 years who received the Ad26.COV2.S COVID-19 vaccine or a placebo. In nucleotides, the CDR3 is TGTGCCAGCAGCCCCGGGGGACTAGCGGGAGTTCTCCACGAGCAGTACTTC. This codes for CASSPGGLAGVLHEQYF.